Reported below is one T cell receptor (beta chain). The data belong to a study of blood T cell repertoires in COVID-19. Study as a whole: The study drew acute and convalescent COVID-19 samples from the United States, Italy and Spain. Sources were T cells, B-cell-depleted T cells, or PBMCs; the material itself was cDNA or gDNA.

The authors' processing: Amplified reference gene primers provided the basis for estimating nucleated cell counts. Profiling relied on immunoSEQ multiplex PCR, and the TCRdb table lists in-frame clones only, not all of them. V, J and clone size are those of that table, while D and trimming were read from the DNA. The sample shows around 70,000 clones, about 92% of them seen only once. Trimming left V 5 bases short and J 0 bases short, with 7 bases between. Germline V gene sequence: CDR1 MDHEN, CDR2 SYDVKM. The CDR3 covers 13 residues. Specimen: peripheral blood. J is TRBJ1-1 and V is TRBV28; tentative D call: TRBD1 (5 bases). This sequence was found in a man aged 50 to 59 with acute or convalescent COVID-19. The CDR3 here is CASSATVNTEAFF. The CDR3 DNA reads TGTGCCAGCAGTGCGACAGTGAACACTGAAGCTTTCTTT.